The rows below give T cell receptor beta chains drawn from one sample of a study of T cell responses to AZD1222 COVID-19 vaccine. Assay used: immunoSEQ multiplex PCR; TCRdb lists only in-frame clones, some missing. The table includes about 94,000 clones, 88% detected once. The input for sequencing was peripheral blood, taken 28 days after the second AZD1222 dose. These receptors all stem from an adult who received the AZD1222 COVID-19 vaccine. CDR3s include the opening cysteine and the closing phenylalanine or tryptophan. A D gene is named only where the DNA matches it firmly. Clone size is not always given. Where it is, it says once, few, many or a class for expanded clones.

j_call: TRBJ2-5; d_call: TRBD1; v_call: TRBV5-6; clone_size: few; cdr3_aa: CASSFRTGTQETQYF; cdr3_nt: TGTGCCAGCAGCTTTCGGACAGGGACCCAAGAGACCCAGTACTTC
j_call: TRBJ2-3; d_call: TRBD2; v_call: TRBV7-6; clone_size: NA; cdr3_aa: CASSLGRSSGSSDTQYF; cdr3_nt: TGTGCCAGCAGCTTAGGTCGGTCTAGCGGGTCGTCAGATACGCAGTATTTT
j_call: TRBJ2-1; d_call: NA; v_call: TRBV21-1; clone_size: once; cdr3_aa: CASSKGGSGSLDEQFF; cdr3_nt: TGTGCCAGCAGCAAGGGGGGTAGCGGGAGTCTCGATGAGCAGTTCTTC
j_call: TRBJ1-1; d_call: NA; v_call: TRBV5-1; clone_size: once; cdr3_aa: CASSETGGTEAFF; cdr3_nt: TGCGCCAGCAGCGAGACAGGTGGCACTGAAGCTTTCTTT
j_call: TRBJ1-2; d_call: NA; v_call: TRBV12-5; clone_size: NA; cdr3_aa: CASVPSGGGGGYTF; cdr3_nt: TGTGCTAGTGTTCCCTCCGGCGGGGGGGGCGGCTACACCTTC
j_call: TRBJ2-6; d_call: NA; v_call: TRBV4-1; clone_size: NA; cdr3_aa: CASSQESLSGANVLTF; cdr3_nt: TGCGCCAGCAGCCAAGAATCGCTCTCTGGGGCCAACGTCCTGACTTTC
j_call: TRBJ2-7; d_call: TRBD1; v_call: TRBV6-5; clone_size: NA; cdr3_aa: CASRQLTGGDHEQYF; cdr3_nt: TGTGCCAGCAGGCAGCTGACAGGGGGCGATCACGAGCAGTACTTC
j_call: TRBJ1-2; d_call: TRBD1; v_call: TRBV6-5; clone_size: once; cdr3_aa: CASSYPPDRGVSYTF; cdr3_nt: TGTGCCAGCAGTTACCCTCCGGACAGGGGAGTTAGCTACACCTTC
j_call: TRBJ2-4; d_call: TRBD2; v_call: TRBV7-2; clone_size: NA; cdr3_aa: CASSFFSGGPYDIQYF; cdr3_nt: TGTGCCAGCAGCTTCTTTAGCGGGGGGCCCTATGACATTCAGTACTTC
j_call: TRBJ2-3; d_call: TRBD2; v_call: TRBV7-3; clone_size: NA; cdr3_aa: CASSSSGNTDTQYF; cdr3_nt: TGTGCCAGCAGCTCTAGCGGAAACACAGATACGCAGTATTTT
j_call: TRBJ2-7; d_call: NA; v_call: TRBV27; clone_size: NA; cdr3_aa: CASRKEGYEQYF; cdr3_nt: TGTGCCAGTAGGAAAGAGGGGTACGAGCAGTACTTC
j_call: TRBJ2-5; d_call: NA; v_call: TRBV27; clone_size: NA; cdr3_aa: CASRSPGREETQYF; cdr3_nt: TGTGCCAGCAGATCTCCGGGACGGGAGGAGACCCAGTACTTC
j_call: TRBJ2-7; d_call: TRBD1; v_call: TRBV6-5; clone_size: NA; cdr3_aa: CASSFRTGEVDEQYF; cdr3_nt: TGTGCCAGCAGTTTTCGGACAGGGGAAGTAGACGAGCAGTACTTC
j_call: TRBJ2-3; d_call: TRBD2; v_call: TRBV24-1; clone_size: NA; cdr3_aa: CATSLGGGDTDTQYF; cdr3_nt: TGTGCCACCAGTTTGGGCGGGGGGGACACAGATACGCAGTATTTT
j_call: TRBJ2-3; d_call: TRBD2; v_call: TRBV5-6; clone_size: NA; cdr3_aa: CASSAPTSRGTDTQYF; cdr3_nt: TGTGCCAGCAGCGCGCCGACTAGCCGGGGCACAGATACGCAGTATTTT
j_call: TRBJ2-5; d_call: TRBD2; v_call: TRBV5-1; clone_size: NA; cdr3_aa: CASSASGLAGETQYF; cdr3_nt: TGCGCCAGCAGCGCCTCGGGACTAGCAGGCGAGACCCAGTACTTC
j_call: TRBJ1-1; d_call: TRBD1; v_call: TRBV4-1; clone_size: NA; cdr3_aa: CASSQDRAGQGEAFF; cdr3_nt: TGCGCCAGCAGCCAAGATAGGGCGGGACAGGGGGAAGCTTTCTTT
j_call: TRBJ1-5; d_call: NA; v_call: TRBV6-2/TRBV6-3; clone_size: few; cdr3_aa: CASSYREVQPQHF; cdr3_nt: TGTGCCAGCAGTTACCGGGAGGTTCAGCCCCAGCATTTT
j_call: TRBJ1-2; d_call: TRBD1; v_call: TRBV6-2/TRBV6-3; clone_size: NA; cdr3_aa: CASSADRGLRDNYGYTF; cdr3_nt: TGTGCCAGCAGTGCGGACAGGGGGCTTAGAGATAACTATGGCTACACCTTC
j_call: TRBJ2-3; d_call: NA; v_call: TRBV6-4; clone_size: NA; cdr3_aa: CASSVRETDTQYF; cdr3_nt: TGTGCCAGCAGTGTTAGGGAAACAGATACGCAGTATTTT
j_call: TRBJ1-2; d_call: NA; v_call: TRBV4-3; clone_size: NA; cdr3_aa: CASSQYQGRGGYGYTF; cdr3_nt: TGCGCCAGCAGCCAATATCAGGGCAGGGGAGGCTATGGCTACACCTTC